The T cell receptor beta chain described here comes from a study of blood T cell repertoires in COVID-19. Study details: Material from acute and convalescent COVID-19 was sourced from the United States, Italy and Spain.

The cohort comprised adults aged about 18 to 100 years residing in 20 to 30 US areas. Original data processing: It was from reference gene primer amplification that nucleated cell counts were estimated. Produced via immunoSEQ multiplex PCR; TCRdb's table is partial and in-frame only. D and trimming come from the DNA, and the V and J calls and clone size come from that table. The table includes about 220,000 clones, about nine tenths detected once. CDR1 is SGHTA and CDR2 is FQGNSA in the germline V gene. Trimming stripped 1 base from V and 7 bases from J, with 8 bases between. This CDR3 has 13 residues.

This TCR came from a middle-aged woman with acute COVID-19. The sample comprised PBMCs or T cells enriched from blood (not recorded which). V is TRBV7-2 and J is TRBJ2-1, with a weak D call TRBD2 (5 bases). For the CDR3, the DNA is TGTGCCAGCAGCTTAGGAGCGGTTAATGAGCAGTTCTTC. It is translated as CASSLGAVNEQFF. Filled out from reference TRBV7-2 and TRBJ2-1, the complete variable domain reads GAGVSQSPSNKVTEKGKDVELRCDPISGHTALYWYRQSLGQGLEFLIYFQGNSAPDKSGLPSDRFSAERTGGSVSTLTIQRTQQEDSAVYLCASSLGAVNEQFFGPGTRLTVL.